The clone carrying this T cell receptor (beta chain) was detected many times. Antigen specificity is unknown. This entry belongs to a study of T cells in Graves' hyperthyroidism and ophthalmopathy. Study outcomes and limitations: Most expanded thyroid clonotypes above 0.001 recurred in blood.

Amplification of TCR beta CDR3 regions was performed using RNA transcripts as template. The HTBI primer set drove a first-round RT-PCR of the TCR CDR3. MiXCR was run by TCRdb on the multiplex PCR reads, yielding one entry per CDR3 protein. Among under 500,000 distinct CDR3 sequences listed, over 12% were seen once. In germline, CDR1 is SNHLY, CDR2 FYNNEI. The CDR3 totals 15 residues. After removal of 3 bases from V and 3 bases from J, the junction contained 2 bases not matched to a gene. Ophthalmopathy cases met thresholds of Clinical Activity Score at least 3, NOSPECS grade at least 4 and duration under 3 months.

The TCR comes from a man between 45 and 60 years old with Graves' ophthalmopathy. The source material was blood. This chain uses TRBV2 with TRBJ2-1; 10 bases agree with TRBD2. The CDR3 DNA reads as TGTGCCAGCAGTGATACTAGCGGGAACTACAATGAGCAGTTCTTC. Protein sequence: CASSDTSGNYNEQFF.